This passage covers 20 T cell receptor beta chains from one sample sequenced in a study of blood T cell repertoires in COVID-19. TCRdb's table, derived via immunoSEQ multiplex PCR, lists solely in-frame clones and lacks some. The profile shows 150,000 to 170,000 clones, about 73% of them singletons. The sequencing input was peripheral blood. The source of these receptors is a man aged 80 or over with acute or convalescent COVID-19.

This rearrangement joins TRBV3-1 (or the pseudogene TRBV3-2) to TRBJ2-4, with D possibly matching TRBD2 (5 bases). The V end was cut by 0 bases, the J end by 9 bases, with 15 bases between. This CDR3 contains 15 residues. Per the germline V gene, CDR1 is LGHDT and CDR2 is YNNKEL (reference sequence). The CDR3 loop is CASSQDIATGSIQYF. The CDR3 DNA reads TGTGCCAGCAGCCAAGATATAGCCACGGGGTCCATTCAGTACTTC.

The CDR3 is CASSYSRGQTYEQYF. CDR3 sequence (DNA): TGTGCCAGCAGTTACTCAAGGGGCCAAACCTACGAGCAGTACTTC. The chain is built from TRBV6-5 and TRBJ2-7; tentatively, D is TRBD1 (5 bases). Trimming took off 0 bases at V and 2 bases at J, with 11 bases between the two ends. This CDR3 region has 15 residues. Per germline, CDR1 MNHEY and CDR2 SVGAGI.

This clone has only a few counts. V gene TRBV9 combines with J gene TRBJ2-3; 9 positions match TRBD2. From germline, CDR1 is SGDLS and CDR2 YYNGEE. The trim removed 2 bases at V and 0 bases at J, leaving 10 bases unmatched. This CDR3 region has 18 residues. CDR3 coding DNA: TGTGCCAGCAGCGTCCCCCGACTAGCGGATACTAGCACAGATACGCAGTATTTT. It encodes CASSVPRLADTSTDTQYF. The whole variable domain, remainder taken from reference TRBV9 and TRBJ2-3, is DSGVTQTPKHLITATGQRVTLRCSPRSGDLSVYWYQQSLDQGLQFLIQYYNGEERAKGNILERFSAQQFPDLHSELNLSSLELGDSALYFCASSVPRLADTSTDTQYFGPGTRLTVL.

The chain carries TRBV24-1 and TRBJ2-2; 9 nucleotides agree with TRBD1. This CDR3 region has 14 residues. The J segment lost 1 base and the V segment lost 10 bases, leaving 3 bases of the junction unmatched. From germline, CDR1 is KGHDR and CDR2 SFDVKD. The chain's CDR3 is CATADRGNTGELFF. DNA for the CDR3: TGTGCCACTGCGGACAGGGGGAACACCGGGGAGCTGTTTTTT.

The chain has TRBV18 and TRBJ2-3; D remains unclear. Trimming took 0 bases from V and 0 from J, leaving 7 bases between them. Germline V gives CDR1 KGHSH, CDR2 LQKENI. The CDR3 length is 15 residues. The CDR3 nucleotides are TGTGCCAGCTCACCACCGCAGGCTAGCACAGATACGCAGTATTTT. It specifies CASSPPQASTDTQYF.

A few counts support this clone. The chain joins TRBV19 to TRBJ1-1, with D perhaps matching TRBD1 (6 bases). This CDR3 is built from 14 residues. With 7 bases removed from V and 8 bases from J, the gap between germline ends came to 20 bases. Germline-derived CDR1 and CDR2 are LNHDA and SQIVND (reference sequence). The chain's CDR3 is CASTSHHRELEAFF. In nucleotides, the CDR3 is TGTGCCAGTACTTCGCATCACAGGGAGTTAGAAGCTTTCTTT.

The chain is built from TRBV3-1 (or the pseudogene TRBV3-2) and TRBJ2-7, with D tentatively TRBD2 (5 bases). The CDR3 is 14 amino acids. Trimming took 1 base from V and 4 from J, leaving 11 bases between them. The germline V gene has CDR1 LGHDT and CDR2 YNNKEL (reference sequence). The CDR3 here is CASSQGAAGYEQYV. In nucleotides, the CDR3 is TGTGCCAGCAGCCAAGGAGCGGCCGGGTACGAGCAGTACGTC.

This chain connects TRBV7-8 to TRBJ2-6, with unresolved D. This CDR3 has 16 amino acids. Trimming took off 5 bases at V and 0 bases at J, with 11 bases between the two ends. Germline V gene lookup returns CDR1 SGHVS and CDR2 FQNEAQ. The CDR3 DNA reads TGTGCCAGCAGCCCTGTATGGGCCTCTGGGGCCAACGTCCTGACTTTC. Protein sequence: CASSPVWASGANVLTF.

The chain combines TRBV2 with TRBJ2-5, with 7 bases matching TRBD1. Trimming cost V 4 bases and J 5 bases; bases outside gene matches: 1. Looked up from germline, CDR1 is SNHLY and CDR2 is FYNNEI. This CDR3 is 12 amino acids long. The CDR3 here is CASSGGGETQYF. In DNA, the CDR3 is TGTGCCAGCAGTGGAGGGGGCGAGACCCAGTACTTC.

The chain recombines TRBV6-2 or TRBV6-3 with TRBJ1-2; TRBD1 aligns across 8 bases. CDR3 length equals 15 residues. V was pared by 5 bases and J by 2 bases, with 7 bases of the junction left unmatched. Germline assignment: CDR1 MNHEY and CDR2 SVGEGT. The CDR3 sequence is CASSLTTGGNYGYTF. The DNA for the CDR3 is TGTGCCAGCAGTCTAACTACAGGGGGGAACTATGGCTACACCTTC.

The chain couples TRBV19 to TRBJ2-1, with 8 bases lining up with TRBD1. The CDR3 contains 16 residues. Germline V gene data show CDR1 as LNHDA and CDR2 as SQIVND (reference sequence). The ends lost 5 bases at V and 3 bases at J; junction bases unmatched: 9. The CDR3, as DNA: TGTGCCAGTAGTCTCGGCGGCAGGGGGCTCTACAATGAGCAGTTCTTC. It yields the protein CASSLGGRGLYNEQFF. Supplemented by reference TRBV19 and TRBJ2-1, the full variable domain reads DGGITQSPKYLFRKEGQNVTLSCEQNLNHDAMYWYRQDPGQGLRLIYYSQIVNDFQKGDIAEGYSVSREKKESFPLTVTSAQKNPTAFYLCASSLGGRGLYNEQFFGPGTRLTVL.

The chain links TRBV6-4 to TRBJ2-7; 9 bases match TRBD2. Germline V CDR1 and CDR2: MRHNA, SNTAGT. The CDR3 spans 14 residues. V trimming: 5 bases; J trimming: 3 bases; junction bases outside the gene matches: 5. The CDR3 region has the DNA TGTGCCAGCAGTCCGGGACTAGCTTTCTACGAGCAGTACTTC. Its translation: CASSPGLAFYEQYF.

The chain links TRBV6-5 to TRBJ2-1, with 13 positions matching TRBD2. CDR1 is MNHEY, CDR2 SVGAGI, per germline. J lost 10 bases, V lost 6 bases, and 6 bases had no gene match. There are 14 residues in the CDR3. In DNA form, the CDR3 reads TGTGCCAGCAGAGGACTAGCGGGGGCAGGGGAGCAGTTCTTC. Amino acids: CASRGLAGAGEQFF.

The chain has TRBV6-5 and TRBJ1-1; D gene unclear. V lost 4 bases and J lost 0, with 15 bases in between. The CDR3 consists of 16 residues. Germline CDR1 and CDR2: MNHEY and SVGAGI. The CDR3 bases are TGTGCCAGCAGTTCAGATCCAGGTTACATGAACACTGAAGCTTTCTTT. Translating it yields CASSSDPGYMNTEAFF.

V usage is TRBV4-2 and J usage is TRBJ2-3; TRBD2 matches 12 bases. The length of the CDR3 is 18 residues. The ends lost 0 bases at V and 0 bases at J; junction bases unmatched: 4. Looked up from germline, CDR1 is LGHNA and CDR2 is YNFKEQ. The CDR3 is CASSQDLAGGSSTDTQYF. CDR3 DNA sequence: TGTGCCAGCAGCCAAGACCTAGCGGGGGGGTCGAGCACAGATACGCAGTATTTT.

This CDR3 is CASSPRGSGNQPQHF. The CDR3 DNA sequence: TGTGCCAGCAGTCCCAGGGGATCGGGCAATCAGCCCCAGCATTTT. The chain is built from TRBV6-2 or TRBV6-3 and TRBJ1-5; a weak D match, TRBD1 (6 bases). V was cut by 5 bases and J by 2 bases, with 13 bases left in between. Per the germline V gene, CDR1 is MNHEY and CDR2 is SVGEGT. The CDR3 sequence is 15 residues long.

The CDR3 loop reads CASSEAVRGEQYV. The CDR3 nucleotides read TGTGCCAGCAGTGAAGCAGTTCGAGGCGAGCAGTACGTC. This sequence joins TRBV2 and TRBJ2-7; D is unclear. Germline CDR1 SNHLY, CDR2 FYNNEI. The V end was cut by 0 bases, the J end by 6 bases, with 9 bases between. The CDR3 length is 13 residues.

The CDR3 protein is CASSNRGLDEKLFF. The CDR3 nucleotides read TGTGCCAGTAGCAACAGGGGGCTTGATGAAAAACTGTTTTTT. The rearrangement links TRBV19 to TRBJ1-4, with TRBD1 identical over 9 bases. CDR1 and CDR2 (germline): LNHDA, SQIVND (reference sequence). J was trimmed by 6 bases and V by 6 bases; bases with no gene match: 5. This CDR3 spans 14 amino acids.

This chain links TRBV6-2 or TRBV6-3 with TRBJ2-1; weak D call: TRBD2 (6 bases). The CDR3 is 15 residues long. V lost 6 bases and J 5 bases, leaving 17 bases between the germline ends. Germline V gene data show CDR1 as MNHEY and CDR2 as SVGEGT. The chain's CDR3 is CASSPHLGGDNEQFF. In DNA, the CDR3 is TGTGCCAGCAGCCCTCATTTGGGCGGGGACAATGAGCAGTTCTTC.

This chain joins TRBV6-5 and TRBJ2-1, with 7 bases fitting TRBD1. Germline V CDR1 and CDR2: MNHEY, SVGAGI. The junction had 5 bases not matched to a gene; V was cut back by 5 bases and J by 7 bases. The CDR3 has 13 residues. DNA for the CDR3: TGTGCCAGCAGTAGACAGGGTTGGAATGAGCAGTTCTTC. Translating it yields CASSRQGWNEQFF.